Each of the 15 T cell receptor beta chains below was sequenced from the same sample in a study of Ad26.COV2.S vaccination and SARS-CoV-2 variants. Treatment reported: around 19 received Ad26.COV2.S at low or high dose, single or two shots; five or six received placebo; per-sample allocation not given. Collection of samples fell on day 63 after the first vaccine or placebo injection. Produced via immunoSEQ multiplex PCR; TCRdb's table is partial and in-frame only. The sample contains about 390,000 clones, about nine tenths of which appear only once. Sequencing was performed on peripheral blood, taken in a trial of Ad26.COV2.S vaccine versus placebo. The receptors shown here come from a person between 18 and 59 years old who received the Ad26.COV2.S COVID-19 vaccine or a placebo.

The chain has TRBV19 and TRBJ1-3; D call uncertain. In germline, CDR1 is LNHDA, CDR2 SQIVND (reference sequence). Trimming cost V 7 bases and J 0 bases, with 19 bases left between them. The CDR3 totals 17 residues. This CDR3 reads CASTRTELGLSGNTIYF. Here the CDR3 DNA reads TGTGCCAGTACTCGGACTGAATTAGGGCTCTCTGGAAACACCATATATTTT.

The rearrangement joins TRBV19 to TRBJ1-2; D possibly corresponds to TRBD1 (6 bases). This CDR3 is 14 amino acids long. The V gene's germline CDR1 is LNHDA and CDR2 SQIVND (reference sequence). V lost 2 bases to trimming and J lost 6 bases, with 13 bases between them. CDR3 DNA sequence: TGTGCCAGTAGTATACCCCAACAGGGTCATGGCTACACCTTC. Translation: CASSIPQQGHGYTF.

The rearrangement joins TRBV2 to TRBJ1-1, with 7 bases that match TRBD1. Germline V gene lookup returns CDR1 SNHLY and CDR2 FYNNEI. Germline trimming cut 8 bases from V and 1 base from J; bases unmatched to any gene: 4. The CDR3 runs to 13 residues. The CDR3 is CASVWTGNTEAFF. In DNA, the CDR3 is TGTGCCAGCGTCTGGACAGGGAACACTGAAGCTTTCTTT.

The rearrangement uses TRBV7-9 and TRBJ1-4, with TRBD1 matching 9 bases. Germline loops: CDR1 SEHNR, CDR2 FQNEAQ (reference sequence). The V and J ends lost 5 bases and 3 bases, in that order; junction bases with no gene match: 4. The CDR3 spans 15 residues. The DNA for the CDR3 is TGTGCCAGCAGCCCAGACAGGGGGGCTAATGAAAAACTGTTTTTT. Translation: CASSPDRGANEKLFF.

This chain links TRBV7-9 with TRBJ1-2; TRBD1 aligns across 7 bases. The CDR3 has 13 amino acids. Germline V gives CDR1 SEHNR, CDR2 FQNEAQ (reference sequence). V shed 5 bases and J 8 bases; nucleotides not matched to a gene: 8. CDR3 in DNA: TGTGCCAGCAGCCAGACAGGGTTACTCGGCTACACCTTC. Its translation is CASSQTGLLGYTF.

The V gene is TRBV30, the J gene TRBJ2-7; perhaps TRBD1 as D (6 bases). The ends were cut back, 5 bases at V and 2 bases at J, with 7 bases in the middle. Germline V gene sequence: CDR1 GTSNPN, CDR2 SVGIG (reference sequence). The length of the CDR3 is 11 residues. The CDR3 DNA reads TGTGCCTGGGGGGACACCTACGAGCAGTACTTC. Translated: CAWGDTYEQYF.

The rearrangement joins TRBV27 to TRBJ2-7, with D tentatively TRBD1 or TRBD2 (6 bases each). Germline CDR1 reads MNHEY; CDR2 reads SMNVEV (reference sequence). The CDR3 totals 17 residues. V dropped 0 bases and J dropped 3 bases, with 18 bases sitting between them. Here the CDR3 DNA reads TGTGCCAGCAGTTTATCCGGGGGCTTCTCTCACAACTACGAGCAGTACTTC. Translation: CASSLSGGFSHNYEQYF.

The chain links TRBV10-3 to TRBJ2-3; possibly TRBD1 for D (5 bases). V lost 4 bases to trimming and J lost 4 bases, with 12 bases between them. Germline assignment: CDR1 ENHRY and CDR2 SYGVKD. The CDR3 is made up of 14 amino acids. As DNA, the CDR3 is TGTGCCATCAGTGCACAGGTAGGGGCAGATACGCAGTATTTT. It translates to CAISAQVGADTQYF.

This sequence joins TRBV2 and TRBJ1-1; possibly TRBD1 for D (5 bases). The CDR3 loop spans 16 amino acids. V was cut by 3 bases and J by 1 base, with 15 bases left in between. Germline CDR1 and CDR2: SNHLY and FYNNEI. The CDR3 here is CASSEGVGIRNTEAFF. CDR3 nucleotides: TGTGCCAGCAGTGAGGGGGTGGGCATTAGGAACACTGAAGCTTTCTTT. Full variable domain (missing parts from reference TRBV2 and TRBJ1-1): EPEVTQTPSHQVTQMGQEVILRCVPISNHLYFYWYRQILGQKVEFLVSFYNNEISEKSEIFDDQFSVERPDGSNFTLKIRSTKLEDSAMYFCASSEGVGIRNTEAFFGQGTRLTVV.

The chain uses TRBV4-3 and TRBJ2-7; D not certain. The CDR3 has 15 residues. V lost 0 bases, J lost 0 bases, and 9 bases lay in between. CDR1 and CDR2 from the germline V gene are LGHNA and YSLEER. The CDR3, as DNA: TGCGCCAGCAGCCAAGATGGCAGGTCCTCCTACGAGCAGTACTTC. Protein sequence: CASSQDGRSSYEQYF.

Here the CDR3 DNA reads TGTGCCAGCAGCCCATCCCGCCGAAATGAAAAACTGTTTTTT. Its protein is CASSPSRRNEKLFF. The chain employs TRBV5-4 and TRBJ1-4; D call uncertain. Per germline, CDR1 SGHNT and CDR2 YYREEE (reference sequence). This CDR3 contains 14 residues. V was pared by 4 bases and J by 5 bases, with 12 bases between.

V and J are TRBV5-1 and TRBJ1-1, with a weak D call TRBD1 (6 bases). This CDR3 region has 14 residues. In germline, CDR1 is SGHRS, CDR2 YFSETQ. Trimming stripped 4 bases from V and 1 base from J, with 11 bases between. The CDR3 nucleotides read TGCGCCAGCAGCCCTCGGACAGCGAACACTGAAGCTTTCTTT. The encoded protein is CASSPRTANTEAFF.

This clone appeared a single time. V and J are TRBV29-1 and TRBJ2-1, with TRBD2 as a possible D gene (5 bases). V lost 4 bases and J lost 9, with 16 bases in between. Germline CDR1 is SQVTM and CDR2 is ANQGSEA. The CDR3 length is 13 residues. CDR3 loop: CSVATGNYAEQFF. CDR3 nucleotides: TGCAGCGTTGCGACGGGGAACTACGCTGAGCAGTTCTTC.

J is TRBJ1-1 and V is TRBV29-1; 8 nucleotides match TRBD1. Germline CDR1 and CDR2: SQVTM and ANQGSEA. V was pared by 5 bases and J by 5 bases, with 7 bases of the junction left unmatched. The CDR3 totals 13 residues. The CDR3 DNA is TGCAGCGTTATTGGACAGGGCGGGACTGAAGCTTTCTTT. Protein product: CSVIGQGGTEAFF.

This clone was seen once. The chain joins TRBV13 to TRBJ2-5; D remains ambiguous. This CDR3 region has 13 residues. Germline CDR1 PRHDT, CDR2 FYEKMQ (reference sequence). With 7 bases removed from V and 5 bases from J, the gap between germline ends came to 14 bases. CDR3 sequence reads: CASTPWSEETQYF. CDR3 in DNA: TGTGCCAGCACCCCGTGGAGTGAGGAGACCCAGTACTTC.